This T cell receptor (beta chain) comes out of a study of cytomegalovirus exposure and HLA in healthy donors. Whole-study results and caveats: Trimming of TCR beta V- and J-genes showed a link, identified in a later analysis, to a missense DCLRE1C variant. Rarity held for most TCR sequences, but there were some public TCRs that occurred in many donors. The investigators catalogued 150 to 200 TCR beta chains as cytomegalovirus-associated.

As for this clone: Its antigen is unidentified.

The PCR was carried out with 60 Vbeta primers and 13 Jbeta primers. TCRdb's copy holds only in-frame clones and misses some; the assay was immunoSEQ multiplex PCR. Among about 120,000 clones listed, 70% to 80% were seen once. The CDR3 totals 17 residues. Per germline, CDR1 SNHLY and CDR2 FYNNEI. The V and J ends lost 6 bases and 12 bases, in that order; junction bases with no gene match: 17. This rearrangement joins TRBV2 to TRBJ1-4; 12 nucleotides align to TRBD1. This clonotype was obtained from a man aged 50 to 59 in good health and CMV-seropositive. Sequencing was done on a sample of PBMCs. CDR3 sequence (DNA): TGTGCCAGCAGCGCCCCCAAGGCCGGGACAGGGGGCACGGAACTGTTTTTT. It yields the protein CASSAPKAGTGGTELFF.